This T cell receptor beta chain derives from a study of tissue T cells after allogeneic stem cell transplantation (dated 2022 in TCRdb). Study-wide context: Seven adult allo-HCT recipients with steroid-refractory GVHD were prospectively enrolled in a research-autopsy study over an approximately three-year period. Every GVHD patient received a graft from a donor; a handful of grafts were unmodified and three were CD34-selected to deplete T cells. Gastrointestinal GVHD was present in all GVHD patients, each of whom received several lines of GVHD-directed therapy, and 5 or 6 of these patients also had skin involvement. In viably preserved blood and marrow, CD3+ T cells were flow-sorted if cell numbers allowed, whereas smaller samples went directly to DNA extraction. TCR beta repertoires were profiled across many tissues obtained from research autopsies of patients with and without GVHD, as well as in mouse models of GVHD. The human part of the study was a prospective observational study with no blinding and no randomization. Points the paper makes about the study in general: Sampling depth was acknowledged as a limitation, and the patient cohort was both small and clinically heterogeneous. In both patients and mice, T cells from blood and spleen covered only a limited part of the TCR repertoire found in tissues. Few T cell clones were found to be shared across patients, but shared repertoire signatures across patients were revealed in a tissue-specific fashion by motif-based clustering. Which tissue TCRs were alloreactive or antigen-specific was not determined in the study, and some clones might have been persisting host cells. Within patients, how anatomically similar tissues were was a major factor shaping TCR repertoire composition, regardless of disease or transplant status.

Library generation was performed with the immunoSEQ multiplex PCR assay. Adaptive Biotechnologies performed the TCRbeta CDR3 sequencing at survey depth and reported CDR3 sequences, V/J genes, productive frequency and template counts. TCR beta CDR3 regions were amplified from genomic DNA rather than RNA. Per the original workflow: Jensen-Shannon divergence served to quantify pairwise repertoire overlap between tissues, with 0 meaning identical and 1 meaning complete divergence. Tissues were clustered by single-linkage agglomerative hierarchical clustering of pairwise JSD values and displayed as dendrograms. GLIPH2 was run on all patient samples with simulation_depth 1000, kmer_min_depth 3 and cdr3_length_cutoff 8, and groups with more than two unique CDR3s were retained. A standardized tissue-overlap score was generated by extrapolating Jaccard GLIPH-group overlap across patients to a standard repertoire size of 1000 clones. Linear mixed-effect models, with tissue as a fixed effect and individual as a random effect, were used to test how diversity related to clinical or experimental variables. TCRdb carries this immuneACCESS record with in-frame sequences only. Its versions omit some clonotypes, under half of them owing to an unresolved V gene in the studies checked, with the rest unexplained. V and J calls and clone size are copied from that table; D and trimming were computed from the DNA. The sample table shows about 26,000 clones, and under 95% are seen once. Clones ranked in the top ten supply roughly 2% of the sample.

Of note for this clone: Its specific antigen is unknown. No per-base quality is available; no much larger clone lies one base away.

Read against the paper, the sample's time point label means: recipient (host-origin) PBMCs collected before allo-HCT. The junction carries 14 bases between V and J, which are trimmed by 8 bases and 2 bases respectively. The germline V gene specifies SNHLY as CDR1 and FYNNEI as CDR2. Taken from cysteine to phenylalanine, the CDR3 has 14 residues. Only CDR3 DNA remains: 42 bases, in frame from the first base. The sample was blood, taken before transplantation. The receptor's source is a male donor aged 60 or over who later had graft-versus-host disease after an allogeneic stem cell transplant. The V and J segments used are TRBV2 and TRBJ2-3; the D segment could be TRBD1, given 6 matching bases. The CDR3 amino acid sequence is: CASQGQINTDTQYF. The DNA sequence is given as TGTGCCAGCCAGGGACAAATCAACACAGATACGCAGTATTTT.